Shown below are 31 T cell receptor beta chains from a single sample sequenced in a study of cytomegalovirus exposure and HLA in healthy donors. The PCR used 60 Vbeta and 13 Jbeta primers. TCRdb's copy holds only in-frame clones and misses some; the assay was immunoSEQ multiplex PCR. The repertoire holds approximately 200,000 clones, with approximately 80% as singletons. Sequenced material: PBMCs. These receptors were collected from a girl aged 10 to 17 in good health and CMV-seronegative.

The chain has TRBV28 and TRBJ2-7; 7 bases are a match to TRBD1. The CDR3 runs to 15 residues. V shed 4 bases, J shed 6 bases, and the junction held 12 bases outside the gene matches. Germline CDR1 and CDR2: MDHEN and SYDVKM. The CDR3 sequence: CASSYRRDSGTEQYF. The CDR3 nucleotides read TGTGCCAGCAGTTACCGCCGGGACAGCGGTACCGAGCAGTACTTC.

The CDR3 spells CASKGVANYGYTF. The DNA for the CDR3 is TGTGCCAGCAAAGGGGTAGCTAACTATGGCTACACCTTC. The chain carries TRBV27 and TRBJ1-2, with a weak D call TRBD1 (5 bases). The length of the CDR3 is 13 residues. CDR1 MNHEY and CDR2 SMNVEV come from the germline V gene (reference sequence). Trimming left V 7 bases short and J 0 bases short, with 9 bases between.

The rearrangement uses TRBV7-9 and TRBJ2-5; TRBD1 agrees at 9 bases. J was trimmed by 3 bases and V by 1 base; bases with no gene match: 3. The CDR3 covers 15 residues. Germline values: CDR1 SEHNR, CDR2 FQNEAQ (reference sequence). The CDR3 DNA is TGTGCCAGCAGCTTAGGGGACAGGGAGAAAGAGACCCAGTACTTC. Protein product: CASSLGDREKETQYF. The full variable domain, its missing parts supplied by reference TRBV7-9 and TRBJ2-5, is DTGVSQNPRHKITKRGQNVTFRCDPISEHNRLYWYRQTLGQGPEFLTYFQNEAQLEKSRLLSDRFSAERPKGSFSTLEIQRTEQGDSAMYLCASSLGDREKETQYFGPGTRLLVL.

The chain has TRBV6-7 and TRBJ2-4; 10 bases agree with TRBD2. TRBV6-7 is annotated as an ORF whose role is uncertain. J was trimmed by 0 bases and V by 8 bases; bases with no gene match: 10. This CDR3 is 17 amino acids long. This chain's CDR3 is CASLTSGSLLAKNIQYF. In nucleotides, the CDR3 is TGTGCCAGCCTGACTAGCGGGTCCCTACTAGCCAAAAACATTCAGTACTTC.

The chain employs TRBV5-1 and TRBJ2-2; the match to TRBD2 covers 10 bases. The CDR3 extends over 15 amino acids. Germline V CDR1 and CDR2: SGHRS, YFSETQ. The J segment lost 4 bases and the V segment lost 4 bases, leaving 4 bases of the junction unmatched. CDR3 residues: CASSPSGRGTGELFF. CDR3 nucleotides: TGCGCCAGCAGCCCGAGCGGGAGGGGCACCGGGGAGCTGTTTTTT.

The chain is built from TRBV27 and TRBJ1-2; D call uncertain. CDR3 length: 13 residues. Germline assignment: CDR1 MNHEY and CDR2 SMNVEV (reference sequence). Between the trimmed V and J ends, which lost 0 bases and 1 base, there was a span of 3 bases. The CDR3 protein is CASSLSSNYGYTF. DNA for the CDR3: TGTGCCAGCAGTTTATCTAGTAACTATGGCTACACCTTC.

The chain links TRBV11-2 to TRBJ2-1, with a possible D match to TRBD1 (6 bases). The V end lost 5 bases, the J end lost 5 bases, and 19 bases lay between the germline ends. CDR1 is SGHAT and CDR2 is FQNNGV in the germline V gene. The CDR3 totals 16 residues. Here the CDR3 DNA reads TGTGCCAGCAGCCCGAAGACAGGACTTTCCAACAATGAGCAGTTCTTC. Translating it yields CASSPKTGLSNNEQFF.

V is TRBV13 and J is TRBJ1-6, with 9 bases lining up with TRBD1. This CDR3 contains 15 residues. Trimming at V came to 0 bases and at J to 7 bases, leaving 1 base not matched to a gene. Germline-derived CDR1 and CDR2 are PRHDT and FYEKMQ (reference sequence). The CDR3 loop is CASSLGTGGNSPLHF. The DNA of the CDR3 is TGTGCCAGCAGCTTAGGCACAGGGGGCAATTCACCCCTCCACTTT.

This clone was counted a few times. As DNA, the CDR3 is TGTGCCAGCAGAAACAGGGATCTTGGGGGTGAAGCTTTCTTT. Amino acid sequence: CASRNRDLGGEAFF. The chain recombines TRBV6-6 with TRBJ1-1, with a weak D call TRBD1 (6 bases). This CDR3 region has 14 residues. Germline CDR1 reads MNHNY; CDR2 reads SVGAGI (reference sequence). The V end was cut by 6 bases, the J end by 7 bases, with 18 bases between.

The sample holds one count of this clone. The V and J genes are TRBV5-5 and TRBJ1-5; possibly TRBD1 for D (5 bases). CDR3 length: 16 amino acids. V lost 3 bases to trimming and J lost 3 bases, with 16 bases between them. Per the germline V gene, CDR1 is SGHKS and CDR2 is YYEKEE (reference sequence). CDR3 sequence: CASSSQGGMDNQPQHF. The DNA of the CDR3 is TGTGCCAGCAGCTCCCAGGGAGGGATGGACAATCAGCCCCAGCATTTT. Variable domain in full (rest from reference TRBV5-5 and TRBJ1-5): DAGVTQSPTHLIKTRGQQVTLRCSPISGHKSVSWYQQVLGQGPQFIFQYYEKEERGRGNFPDRFSARQFPNYSSELNVNALLLGDSALYLCASSSQGGMDNQPQHFGDGTRLSIL.

The chain joins TRBV6-1 to TRBJ2-1; possibly TRBD1 for D (6 bases). The length of the CDR3 is 12 residues. Trimming removed 5 bases at V and 8 bases at J, with 10 bases between. Germline V gives CDR1 MNHNS, CDR2 SASEGT. CDR3 in amino acids: CASSPQGDEQFF. The CDR3 DNA is TGTGCCAGCAGTCCACAGGGCGATGAGCAGTTCTTC.

V usage is TRBV28 and J usage is TRBJ1-1; D gene unclear. V shed 5 bases and J shed 1 base, with 11 bases lying between them. The CDR3 has 14 amino acids. Germline CDR1 reads MDHEN; CDR2 reads SYDVKM. The CDR3, as DNA: TGTGCCAGCAGTCCGCGGGGAGAGAACACTGAAGCTTTCTTT. Encoded protein: CASSPRGENTEAFF.

This chain uses TRBV7-9 with TRBJ2-3; TRBD2 matches at 11 bases. Germline V gene lookup returns CDR1 SEHNR and CDR2 FQNEAQ (reference sequence). J lost 2 bases, V lost 1 base, and 5 bases had no gene match. This CDR3 comprises 17 residues. The CDR3 reads CASSLGRTSGSTDTQYF. The CDR3 DNA reads TGTGCCAGCAGCTTAGGAAGGACTAGCGGGTCCACAGATACGCAGTATTTT. The full variable domain, in which reference TRBV7-9 and TRBJ2-3 provide the parts outside the CDR3, is DTGVSQNPRHKITKRGQNVTFRCDPISEHNRLYWYRQTLGQGPEFLTYFQNEAQLEKSRLLSDRFSAERPKGSFSTLEIQRTEQGDSAMYLCASSLGRTSGSTDTQYFGPGTRLTVL.

V gene TRBV5-4 combines with J gene TRBJ2-2, with D possibly matching TRBD2 (6 bases). The ends were cut back, 4 bases at V and 6 bases at J, with 19 bases in the middle. CDR3 length: 16 residues. Germline CDR1 reads SGHNT; CDR2 reads YYREEE (reference sequence). The CDR3 sequence: CASSPGPLGSSGELFF. CDR3 nucleotide sequence: TGTGCCAGCAGCCCGGGCCCCCTCGGGAGTTCCGGGGAGCTGTTTTTT.

The rearrangement joins TRBV6-6 to TRBJ1-2; 8 nucleotides align to TRBD1. The junction had 8 bases not matched to a gene; V was cut back by 6 bases and J by 5 bases. This CDR3 comprises 14 residues. Looked up from germline, CDR1 is MNHNY and CDR2 is SVGAGI (reference sequence). The CDR3 nucleotides read TGTGCCAGCAGCCGAGACAGGGGCCTTTATGGCTACACCTTC. Its protein is CASSRDRGLYGYTF.

The chain joins TRBV28 to TRBJ2-3, with 10 positions matching TRBD2. Unmatched junction bases numbered 9, after V lost 6 bases and J lost 3 bases. The length of the CDR3 is 16 residues. Germline V gene lookup returns CDR1 MDHEN and CDR2 SYDVKM. As DNA, the CDR3 is TGTGCCAGCAGCCGCCTTGGTAGCGGGAGGACAGATACGCAGTATTTT. Residues: CASSRLGSGRTDTQYF.

For this clone: Compared with germline, one end of the junction differs, possibly owing to a read error. V is TRBV7-9 and J is TRBJ1-2, with D possibly TRBD1 on 6 matching bases. CDR1 is SEHNR and CDR2 is FQNEAQ in the germline V gene (reference sequence). The CDR3 length is 13 residues. DNA for the CDR3: TGTTCCAGCAGCCGCGAGGGGGTGGATGGCTACACCTTC. Translated: CSSSREGVDGYTF. Full variable domain (rest looked up from reference TRBV7-9 and TRBJ1-2): DTGVSQNPRHKITKRGQNVTFRCDPISEHNRLYWYRQTLGQGPEFLTYFQNEAQLEKSRLLSDRFSAERPKGSFSTLEIQRTEQGDSAMYLCSSSREGVDGYTFGSGTRLTVV.

V usage is TRBV7-6 and J usage is TRBJ2-5, with 7 nucleotides matching TRBD2. This CDR3 spans 17 amino acids. V lost 1 base and J lost 5; bases outside the gene matches: 13. Germline assignment: CDR1 SGHVS and CDR2 FNYEAQ. DNA of the CDR3: TGTGCCAGCAGCTTAGGGGGTAGGACTAGTCTTCTGGAGACCCAGTACTTC. Amino acids: CASSLGGRTSLLETQYF. The full variable domain, its missing parts supplied by reference TRBV7-6 and TRBJ2-5, is GAGVSQSPRYKVTKRGQDVALRCDPISGHVSLYWYRQALGQGPEFLTYFNYEAQQDKSGLPNDRFSAERPEGSISTLTIQRTEQRDSAMYRCASSLGGRTSLLETQYFGPGTRLLVL.

The chain combines TRBV6-1 with TRBJ1-2; D possibly corresponds to TRBD1 (6 bases). This CDR3 has 14 amino acids. Trimming shortened V by 1 base and J by 4 bases, and 10 bases separated the two germline ends. Germline-derived CDR1 and CDR2 are MNHNS and SASEGT. The CDR3: CASSEDRAGYGYTF. The CDR3 nucleotides read TGTGCCAGCAGTGAAGACAGGGCTGGCTATGGCTACACCTTC.

The chain joins TRBV28 to TRBJ2-6; D perhaps matches TRBD1 (6 bases). Germline CDR1 MDHEN, CDR2 SYDVKM. This CDR3 is built from 16 residues. V lost 6 bases to trimming and J lost 3 bases, with 15 bases between them. The CDR3 loop reads CASRLTGIVGANVLTF. CDR3 in DNA: TGTGCCAGCAGACTTACAGGGATCGTTGGGGCCAACGTCCTGACTTTC.

This clone was detected a few times. The rearrangement uses TRBV28 and TRBJ1-1, with D perhaps TRBD1 (5 bases). The CDR3 is made up of 11 amino acids. Germline V lookup: CDR1 MDHEN, CDR2 SYDVKM. Trimming took 6 bases from V and 11 from J, leaving 13 bases between them. The CDR3 DNA reads as TGTGCCAGCAGCACGTGGACAAGGGCTTTCTTT. Its translation: CASSTWTRAFF.

V gene TRBV19 combines with J gene TRBJ1-1; 8 bases are shared with TRBD1. Germline CDR1 is LNHDA and CDR2 is SQIVND (reference sequence). The CDR3 runs 15 residues. Trimming cost V 9 bases and J 0 bases; bases outside gene matches: 9. Written as DNA, the CDR3 is TGTGCCAGCAGCGGGACAGGACGACTGAACACTGAAGCTTTCTTT. It yields the protein CASSGTGRLNTEAFF.

The V gene is TRBV7-9, the J gene TRBJ1-1; D ambiguous. CDR3 length: 12 amino acids. Germline V gene sequence: CDR1 SEHNR, CDR2 FQNEAQ (reference sequence). The germline V and J ends were trimmed by 1 base and 11 bases, with 11 bases remaining between them. The DNA for the CDR3 is TGTGCCAGCAGCTTAGAGGAGGGTCGGGCTTTCTTT. Translation gives CASSLEEGRAFF.

The V call is TRBV13, the J call TRBJ2-5, with D possibly matching TRBD1 (6 bases). This CDR3 comprises 15 residues. Germline values: CDR1 PRHDT, CDR2 FYEKMQ (reference sequence). V was pared by 4 bases and J by 0 bases, with 12 bases between. Written as DNA, the CDR3 is TGTGCCAGCAGCTGGACAGTAAGGTACCAAGAGACCCAGTACTTC. Encoded protein: CASSWTVRYQETQYF.

This chain links TRBV15 with TRBJ1-2; TRBD1 is a possible D gene (5 bases). The V gene's germline CDR1 is LNHNV and CDR2 YYDKDF (reference sequence). This CDR3 is built from 14 residues. V lost 3 bases, J lost 6 bases, and 14 bases lay in between. The CDR3 region is CATSRGEVTDGYTF. CDR3 in DNA: TGTGCCACCAGCAGGGGGGAGGTTACGGATGGCTACACCTTC.

The J gene is TRBJ1-2, the V gene TRBV4-2, with D unresolved. Germline assignment: CDR1 LGHNA and CDR2 YNFKEQ. The CDR3 runs 16 residues. Trimming removed 1 base from V and 4 bases from J, with 16 bases in between. The CDR3 DNA sequence: TGTGCCAGCAGCCAAGTCTTAGACATTGGATTCTATGGCTACACCTTC. Its protein product is CASSQVLDIGFYGYTF.

This sequence joins TRBV2 and TRBJ1-2; the D gene is possibly TRBD1 (6 bases). CDR3 length: 14 residues. Per the germline V gene, CDR1 is SNHLY and CDR2 is FYNNEI. V was pared by 7 bases and J by 5 bases, with 17 bases between. This CDR3 is CASTPQGRVYGYTF. Here the CDR3 DNA reads TGTGCCAGCACGCCCCAGGGGAGAGTTTATGGCTACACCTTC.

This chain joins TRBV7-8 and TRBJ2-7, with 7 bases aligning to TRBD2. V trimming: 1 base; J trimming: 0 bases; junction bases outside the gene matches: 6. The CDR3 loop spans 16 amino acids. The germline V gene encodes CDR1 SGHVS and CDR2 FQNEAQ. DNA for the CDR3: TGTGCCAGCAGCTTAGGATCCGCTAGCGGCTCCTACGAGCAGTACTTC. Protein sequence: CASSLGSASGSYEQYF.

As DNA, the CDR3 is TGCGCCAGCAGCTCGGGCCGCCTAGCGGGGGTGGCTAGCACAGATACGCAGTATTTT. Translated: CASSSGRLAGVASTDTQYF. The V call is TRBV5-1, the J call TRBJ2-3, with 10 positions matching TRBD2. Losses at the gene ends were 3 bases for V and 0 bases for J; bases not matched to a gene: 13. CDR3 size: 19 residues. Per germline, CDR1 SGHRS and CDR2 YFSETQ.

The chain carries TRBV5-1 and TRBJ1-1, with D unclear. The CDR3 runs to 11 residues. V was trimmed by 2 bases and J by 5 bases, leaving 4 bases between them. The germline gives CDR1 SGHRS, CDR2 YFSETQ. CDR3 region: CASSFNTEAFF. The CDR3 nucleotides read TGCGCCAGCAGCTTTAATACTGAAGCTTTCTTT.

The V call is TRBV27, the J call TRBJ2-7; maybe TRBD1 (6 bases). V was trimmed by 4 bases and J by 3 bases, leaving 13 bases between them. This CDR3 comprises 14 residues. In germline, CDR1 is MNHEY, CDR2 SMNVEV (reference sequence). This chain's CDR3 is CASSSVGRGYEQYF. The DNA for the CDR3 is TGTGCCAGCAGTTCGGTAGGCAGGGGCTACGAGCAGTACTTC.